The 13 T cell receptor beta chains below come from one sample, sequenced in a study of cytomegalovirus exposure and HLA in healthy donors. The assay was immunoSEQ multiplex PCR, and TCRdb's table has in-frame clones only and misses some. The sample comprises 200,000 to 300,000 clones, more than 75% of which are singletons, and 9.5% to 15% rests with the top ten. Sequencing used PBMCs. The receptors derive from a man between 18 and 29 years old in good health and CMV-seropositive.

The rearrangement links TRBV30 to TRBJ2-2, with D possibly being TRBD2 (6 bases). The CDR3 loop spans 18 amino acids. Germline V CDR1 and CDR2: GTSNPN, SVGIG (reference sequence). Trimming took 0 bases from V and 3 from J, leaving 20 bases between them. CDR3 bases: TGTGCCTGGAGTGTACTGGGGAGGAACAGGAGATACACCGGGGAGCTGTTTTTT. Protein product: CAWSVLGRNRRYTGELFF. Full variable domain (remainder filled in from reference TRBV30 and TRBJ2-2): SQTIHQWPATLVQPVGSPLSLECTVEGTSNPNLYWYRQAAGRGLQLLFYSVGIGQISSEVPQNLSASRPQDRQFILSSKKLLLSDSGFYLCAWSVLGRNRRYTGELFFGEGSRLTVL.

In DNA, the CDR3 is TGTGCCAGCTCACCTGCCGCCCCGGACGTTACTACTGAAGCTTTCTTT. Protein product: CASSPAAPDVTTEAFF. V is TRBV18 and J is TRBJ1-1; D is unresolved. The germline V gene has CDR1 KGHSH and CDR2 LQKENI. V shed 3 bases and J shed 5 bases, with 19 bases lying between them. This CDR3 region has 16 residues.

The chain uses TRBV2 and TRBJ2-1; 11 bases map to TRBD2. J gave up 4 bases and V 6 bases, and 8 bases lay outside the gene matches. The CDR3 contains 16 residues. In germline, CDR1 is SNHLY, CDR2 FYNNEI. The CDR3 bases are TGTGCCAGCAGGCCAACTAGCGGGAGATTGTACAATGAGCAGTTCTTC. Translation gives CASRPTSGRLYNEQFF.

This clone has a single count. This rearrangement joins TRBV7-8 to TRBJ2-7; D call uncertain. Germline CDR1 reads SGHVS; CDR2 reads FQNEAQ. This CDR3 region has 13 residues. Trimming took off 1 base at V and 1 base at J, with 5 bases between the two ends. The DNA of the CDR3 is TGTGCCAGCAGCTTAGGATTTTCCTACGAGCAGTACTTC. The encoded protein is CASSLGFSYEQYF.

This clone was picked up one time. In nucleotides, the CDR3 is TGTGCCAGCAGCGGCTCCGGGGGGACCTACGAGCAGTACTTC. Translated: CASSGSGGTYEQYF. The chain is built from TRBV14 and TRBJ2-7, with 7 bases identical to TRBD2. The CDR3 totals 14 residues. In germline, CDR1 is SGHDN, CDR2 FVKESK. V dropped 5 bases and J dropped 2; count of bases not matched to a gene: 6.

The V and J genes are TRBV19 and TRBJ2-2; weak D call: TRBD2 (5 bases). The V and J ends lost 3 bases and 5 bases respectively, with 13 bases between them. The CDR3 is 15 amino acids. Germline values: CDR1 LNHDA, CDR2 SQIVND (reference sequence). This CDR3 is CASSIIARDTGELFF. The CDR3, as DNA: TGTGCCAGTAGTATCATAGCGAGGGATACCGGGGAGCTGTTTTTT.

This chain joins TRBV5-6 and TRBJ1-4; a weak D match, TRBD1 (6 bases). Germline V gene data show CDR1 as SGHDT and CDR2 as YYEEEE. CDR3 size: 12 residues. Trimming stripped 4 bases from V and 11 bases from J, with 12 bases between. This CDR3 reads CASSPTGGKLFF. The CDR3 DNA follows: TGTGCCAGCAGCCCGACAGGAGGGAAACTGTTTTTT. The full variable domain, its missing parts supplied by reference TRBV5-6 and TRBJ1-4, is DAGVTQSPTHLIKTRGQQVTLRCSPKSGHDTVSWYQQALGQGPQFIFQYYEEEERQRGNFPDRFSGHQFPNYSSELNVNALLLGDSALYLCASSPTGGKLFFGSGTQLSVL.

This chain links TRBV5-1 with TRBJ2-5; TRBD1 might be the D (6 bases). The V gene's germline CDR1 is SGHRS and CDR2 YFSETQ. V was pared by 0 bases and J by 5 bases, with 14 bases between. This CDR3 is built from 15 residues. This CDR3 is CASSLEGTPWETQYF. CDR3 DNA: TGCGCCAGCAGCTTGGAGGGGACACCCTGGGAGACCCAGTACTTC.

The chain uses TRBV29-1 and TRBJ1-1; 9 bases fit TRBD1. This CDR3 has 14 amino acids. With 4 bases clipped from V and 5 bases from J, the junction kept 8 bases outside the gene matches. Germline V gene data show CDR1 as SQVTM and CDR2 as ANQGSEA. Here the CDR3 DNA reads TGCAGCGTTGCCGAGTGGACAGGGGCAACTGAAGCTTTCTTT. It is translated as CSVAEWTGATEAFF.

V usage is TRBV30 and J usage is TRBJ2-1; D is unclear. Germline CDR1 is GTSNPN and CDR2 is SVGIG (reference sequence). The V end lost 2 bases, the J end lost 9 bases, and 11 bases lay between the germline ends. This CDR3 is built from 12 residues. As DNA, the CDR3 is TGTGCCTGGAGTAGGTTGGGAATTGAGCAGTTCTTC. It translates to CAWSRLGIEQFF.

The rearrangement uses TRBV30 and TRBJ2-7; D is uncertain. This CDR3 is built from 13 residues. Germline CDR1 and CDR2: GTSNPN and SVGIG (reference sequence). Trimming shortened V by 6 bases and J by 0 bases, and 12 bases separated the two germline ends. CDR3 residues: CACQAQASYEQYF. DNA for the CDR3: TGTGCCTGTCAAGCCCAGGCCTCCTACGAGCAGTACTTC.

The J gene is TRBJ1-1, the V gene TRBV6-5; no firm D call. The CDR3 sequence is 15 residues long. The V gene lost 1 base and the J gene lost 2 bases, with 11 bases spanning the gap. Per germline, CDR1 MNHEY and CDR2 SVGAGI. CDR3 amino acids: CASSYFRTSNTEAFF. The CDR3 region has the DNA TGTGCCAGCAGTTACTTTCGGACCAGTAACACTGAAGCTTTCTTT.

On this clone: At the DNA level, this CDR3 is encoded by other sequences in the same sample as well. This chain connects TRBV7-9 to TRBJ1-5; D not resolved. Germline V gives CDR1 SEHNR, CDR2 FQNEAQ (reference sequence). The CDR3 contains 12 residues. The germline V and J ends were trimmed by 5 bases and 1 base, with 3 bases remaining between them. CDR3 region: CASSLSNQPQHF. CDR3 bases: TGTGCCAGCAGCCTGAGCAATCAGCCCCAGCATTTT.